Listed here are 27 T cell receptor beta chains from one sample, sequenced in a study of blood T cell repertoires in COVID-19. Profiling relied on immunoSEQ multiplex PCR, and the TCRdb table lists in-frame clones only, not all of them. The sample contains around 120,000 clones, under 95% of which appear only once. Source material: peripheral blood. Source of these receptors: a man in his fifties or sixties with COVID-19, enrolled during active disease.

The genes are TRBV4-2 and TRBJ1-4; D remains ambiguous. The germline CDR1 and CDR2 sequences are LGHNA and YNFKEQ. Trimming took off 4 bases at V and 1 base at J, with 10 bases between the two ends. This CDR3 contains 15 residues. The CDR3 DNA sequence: TGTGCCAGCAGCCTTAGACACCAAACTAATGAAAAACTGTTTTTT. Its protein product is CASSLRHQTNEKLFF.

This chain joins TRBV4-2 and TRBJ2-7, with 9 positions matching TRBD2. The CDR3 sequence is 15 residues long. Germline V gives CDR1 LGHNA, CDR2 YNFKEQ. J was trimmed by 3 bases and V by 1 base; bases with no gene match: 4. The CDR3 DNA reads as TGTGCCAGCAGCCAAGTGGCTAGCGGGGACTACGAGCAGTACTTC. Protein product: CASSQVASGDYEQYF.

The CDR3 DNA sequence: TGTGCCAGCAGTTTAGACGGGAATTCACCCCTCCACTTT. This codes for CASSLDGNSPLHF. The rearrangement uses TRBV27 and TRBJ1-6; D is ambiguous. This CDR3 is 13 amino acids long. CDR1 is MNHEY and CDR2 is SMNVEV in the germline V gene (reference sequence). V lost 2 bases and J lost 7, with 6 bases in between.

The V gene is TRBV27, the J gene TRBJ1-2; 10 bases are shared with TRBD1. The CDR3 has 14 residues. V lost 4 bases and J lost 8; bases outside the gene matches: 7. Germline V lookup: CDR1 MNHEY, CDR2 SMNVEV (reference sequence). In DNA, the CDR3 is TGTGCCAGCAGTTCCACGGGACAGGGGTTCGGCTACACCTTC. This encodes CASSSTGQGFGYTF.

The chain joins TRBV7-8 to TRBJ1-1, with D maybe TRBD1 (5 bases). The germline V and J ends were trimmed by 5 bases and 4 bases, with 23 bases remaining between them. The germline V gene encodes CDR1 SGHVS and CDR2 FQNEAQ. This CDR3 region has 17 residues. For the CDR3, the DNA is TGTGCCAGCAGCCCCCAGGGATTTTTGATTGAAGCCACTGAAGCTTTCTTT. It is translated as CASSPQGFLIEATEAFF. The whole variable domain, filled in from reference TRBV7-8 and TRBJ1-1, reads GAGVSQSPRYKVAKRGQDVALRCDPISGHVSLFWYQQALGQGPEFLTYFQNEAQLDKSGLPSDRFFAERPEGSVSTLKIQRTQQEDSAVYLCASSPQGFLIEATEAFFGQGTRLTVV.

As DNA, the CDR3 is TGCGCCAGCAGCTTGGGGCAGGGGTTCGACACTGAAGCTTTCTTT. The encoded protein is CASSLGQGFDTEAFF. This chain uses TRBV5-1 with TRBJ1-1; TRBD1 is a possible D gene (6 bases). V lost 0 bases and J 3 bases, leaving 12 bases between the germline ends. The CDR3 extends over 15 amino acids. Germline CDR1 and CDR2: SGHRS and YFSETQ.

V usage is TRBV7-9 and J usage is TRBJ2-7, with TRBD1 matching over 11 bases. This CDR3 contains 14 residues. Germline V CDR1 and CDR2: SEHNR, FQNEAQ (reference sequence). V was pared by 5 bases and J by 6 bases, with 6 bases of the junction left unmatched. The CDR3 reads CASSRTGGYREQYF. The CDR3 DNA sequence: TGTGCCAGCAGCCGGACAGGGGGCTATCGCGAGCAGTACTTC.

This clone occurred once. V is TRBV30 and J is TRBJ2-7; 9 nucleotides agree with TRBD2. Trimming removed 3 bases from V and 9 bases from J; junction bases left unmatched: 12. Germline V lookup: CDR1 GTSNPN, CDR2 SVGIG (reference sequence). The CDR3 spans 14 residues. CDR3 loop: CAWREAGGFSVQYF. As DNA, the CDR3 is TGTGCCTGGAGAGAAGCGGGAGGCTTTAGCGTGCAGTACTTC.

CDR3 DNA: TGCGCCAGCAGCTTAGGACAGGGTAGCAGTGGAAACACCATATATTTT. This sequence encodes CASSLGQGSSGNTIYF. The J gene is TRBJ1-3, the V gene TRBV5-1; TRBD1 matches at 8 bases. This CDR3 comprises 16 residues. The V gene end was trimmed by 2 bases and the J gene end by 3 bases; junction bases not matched to a gene: 7. The germline V gene encodes CDR1 SGHRS and CDR2 YFSETQ.

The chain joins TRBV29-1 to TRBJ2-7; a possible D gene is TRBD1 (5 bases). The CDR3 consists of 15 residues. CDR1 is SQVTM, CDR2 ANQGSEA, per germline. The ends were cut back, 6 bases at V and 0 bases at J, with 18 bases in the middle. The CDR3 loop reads CSVLLTARDSYEQYF. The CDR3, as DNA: TGCAGCGTCCTCTTAACGGCCAGGGACTCCTACGAGCAGTACTTC.

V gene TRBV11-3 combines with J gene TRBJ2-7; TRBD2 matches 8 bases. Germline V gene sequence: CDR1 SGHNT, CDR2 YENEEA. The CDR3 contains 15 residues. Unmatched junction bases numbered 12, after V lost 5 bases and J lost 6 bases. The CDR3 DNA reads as TGTGCCAGCAGCCCCCGGACTAGCCCGCCTAGCGAGCAGTACTTC. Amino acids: CASSPRTSPPSEQYF.

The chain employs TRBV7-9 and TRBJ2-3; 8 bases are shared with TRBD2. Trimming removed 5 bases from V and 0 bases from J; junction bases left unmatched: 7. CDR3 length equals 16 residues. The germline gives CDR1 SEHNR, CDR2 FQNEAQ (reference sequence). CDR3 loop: CASSGGVAGSTDTQYF. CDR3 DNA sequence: TGTGCCAGCAGCGGAGGGGTAGCGGGAAGCACAGATACGCAGTATTTT. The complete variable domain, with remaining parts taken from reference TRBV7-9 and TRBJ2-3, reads DTGVSQNPRHKITKRGQNVTFRCDPISEHNRLYWYRQTLGQGPEFLTYFQNEAQLEKSRLLSDRFSAERPKGSFSTLEIQRTEQGDSAMYLCASSGGVAGSTDTQYFGPGTRLTVL.

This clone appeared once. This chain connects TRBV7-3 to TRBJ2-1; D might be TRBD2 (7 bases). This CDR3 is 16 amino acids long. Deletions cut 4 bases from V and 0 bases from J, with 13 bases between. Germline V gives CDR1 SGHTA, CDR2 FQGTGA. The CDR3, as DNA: TGTGCCAGCAGCTACAGGGAGGGTGGCTCCTACAATGAGCAGTTCTTC. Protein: CASSYREGGSYNEQFF.

The CDR3 protein is CATRQGGKETQYF. The CDR3 DNA is TGTGCCACACGACAGGGGGGGAAAGAGACCCAGTACTTC. The chain employs TRBV5-4 and TRBJ2-5, with 9 bases matching TRBD1. This CDR3 has 13 amino acids. From germline, CDR1 is SGHNT and CDR2 YYREEE (reference sequence). V gave up 9 bases and J gave up 3 bases; unmatched junction bases: 6.

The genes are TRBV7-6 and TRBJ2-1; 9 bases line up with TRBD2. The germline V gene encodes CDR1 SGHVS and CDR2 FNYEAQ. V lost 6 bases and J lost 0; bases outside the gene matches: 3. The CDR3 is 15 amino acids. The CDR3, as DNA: TGTGCCAGCAGGAGACTAGCGGACTCCTACAATGAGCAGTTCTTC. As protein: CASRRLADSYNEQFF.

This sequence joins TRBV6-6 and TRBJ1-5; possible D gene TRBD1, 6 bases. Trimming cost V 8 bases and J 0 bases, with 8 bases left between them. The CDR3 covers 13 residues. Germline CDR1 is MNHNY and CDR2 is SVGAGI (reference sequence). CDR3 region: CASGQYSNQPQHF. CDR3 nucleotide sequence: TGTGCCAGCGGACAGTATAGCAATCAGCCCCAGCATTTT.

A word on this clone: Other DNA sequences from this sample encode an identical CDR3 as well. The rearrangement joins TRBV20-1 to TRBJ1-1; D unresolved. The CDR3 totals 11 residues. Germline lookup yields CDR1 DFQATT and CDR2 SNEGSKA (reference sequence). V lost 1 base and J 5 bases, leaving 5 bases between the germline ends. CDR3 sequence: CSARGSTEAFF. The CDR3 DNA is TGCAGTGCTAGAGGGAGTACTGAAGCTTTCTTT.

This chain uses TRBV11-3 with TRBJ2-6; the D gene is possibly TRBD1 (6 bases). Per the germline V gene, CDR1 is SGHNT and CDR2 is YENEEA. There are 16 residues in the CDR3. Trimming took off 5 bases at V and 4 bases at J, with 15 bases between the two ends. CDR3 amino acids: CASSRFTGFGANVLTF. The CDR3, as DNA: TGTGCCAGCAGCCGATTTACAGGGTTCGGGGCCAACGTCCTGACTTTC.

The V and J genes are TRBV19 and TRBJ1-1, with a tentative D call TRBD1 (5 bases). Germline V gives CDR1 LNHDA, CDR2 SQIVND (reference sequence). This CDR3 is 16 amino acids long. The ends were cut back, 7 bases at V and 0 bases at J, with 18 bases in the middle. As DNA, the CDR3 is TGTGCCAGTACCATAACTCCAGGGCAGTTGAACACTGAAGCTTTCTTT. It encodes CASTITPGQLNTEAFF.

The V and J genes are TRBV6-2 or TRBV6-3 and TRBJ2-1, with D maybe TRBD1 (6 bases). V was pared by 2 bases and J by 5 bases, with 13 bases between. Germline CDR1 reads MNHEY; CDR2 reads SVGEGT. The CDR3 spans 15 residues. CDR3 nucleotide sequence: TGTGCCAGCAGTTACGGACGGGACATAGACAATGAGCAGTTCTTC. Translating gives CASSYGRDIDNEQFF.

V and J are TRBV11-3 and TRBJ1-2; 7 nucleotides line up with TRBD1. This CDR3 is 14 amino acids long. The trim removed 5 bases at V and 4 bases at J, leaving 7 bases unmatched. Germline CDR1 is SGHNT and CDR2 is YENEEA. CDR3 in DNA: TGTGCCAGCAGCCCCCGACAGGGACTCTATGGCTACACCTTC. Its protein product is CASSPRQGLYGYTF. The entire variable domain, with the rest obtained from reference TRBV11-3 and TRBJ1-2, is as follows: EAGVVQSPRYKIIEKKQPVAFWCNPISGHNTLYWYLQNLGQGPELLIRYENEEAVDDSQLPKDRFSAERLKGVDSTLKIQPAELGDSAVYLCASSPRQGLYGYTFGSGTRLTVV.

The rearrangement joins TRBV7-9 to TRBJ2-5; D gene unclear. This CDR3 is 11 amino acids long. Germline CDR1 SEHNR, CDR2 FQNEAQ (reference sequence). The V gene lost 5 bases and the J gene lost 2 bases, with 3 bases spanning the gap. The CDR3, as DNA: TGTGCCAGCAGCATACAAGAGACCCAGTACTTC. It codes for CASSIQETQYF.

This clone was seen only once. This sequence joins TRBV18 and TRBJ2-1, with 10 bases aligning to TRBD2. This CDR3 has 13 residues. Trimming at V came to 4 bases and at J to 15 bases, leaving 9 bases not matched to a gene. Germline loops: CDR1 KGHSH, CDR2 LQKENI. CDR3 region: CASSQGTSVTGFF. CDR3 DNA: TGTGCCAGCTCACAAGGGACTAGCGTAACGGGGTTCTTC.

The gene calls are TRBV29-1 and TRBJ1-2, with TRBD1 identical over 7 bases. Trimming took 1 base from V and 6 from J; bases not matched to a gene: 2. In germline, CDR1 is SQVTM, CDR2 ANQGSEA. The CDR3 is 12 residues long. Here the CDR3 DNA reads TGCAGCGTTGAAGGAGGGGGCAATGGCTACACCTTC. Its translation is CSVEGGGNGYTF.

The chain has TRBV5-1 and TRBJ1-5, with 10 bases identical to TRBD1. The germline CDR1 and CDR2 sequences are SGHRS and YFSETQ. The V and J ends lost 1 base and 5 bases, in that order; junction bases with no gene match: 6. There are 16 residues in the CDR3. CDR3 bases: TGCGCCAGCAGCTTGACCGGGACAGGGGAAGATCAGCCCCAGCATTTT. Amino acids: CASSLTGTGEDQPQHF.

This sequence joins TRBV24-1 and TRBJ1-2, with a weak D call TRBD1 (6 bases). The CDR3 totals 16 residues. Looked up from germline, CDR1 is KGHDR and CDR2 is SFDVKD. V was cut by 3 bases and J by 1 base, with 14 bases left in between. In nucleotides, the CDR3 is TGTGCCACCAGTGATCACAGGGACACGAATAACTATGGCTACACCTTC. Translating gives CATSDHRDTNNYGYTF.

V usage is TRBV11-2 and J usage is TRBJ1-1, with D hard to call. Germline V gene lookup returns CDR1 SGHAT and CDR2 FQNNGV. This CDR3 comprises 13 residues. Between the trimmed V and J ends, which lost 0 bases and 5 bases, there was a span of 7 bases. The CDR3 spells CASSLDRRTEAFF. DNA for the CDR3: TGTGCCAGCAGCTTAGACCGGCGGACTGAAGCTTTCTTT.